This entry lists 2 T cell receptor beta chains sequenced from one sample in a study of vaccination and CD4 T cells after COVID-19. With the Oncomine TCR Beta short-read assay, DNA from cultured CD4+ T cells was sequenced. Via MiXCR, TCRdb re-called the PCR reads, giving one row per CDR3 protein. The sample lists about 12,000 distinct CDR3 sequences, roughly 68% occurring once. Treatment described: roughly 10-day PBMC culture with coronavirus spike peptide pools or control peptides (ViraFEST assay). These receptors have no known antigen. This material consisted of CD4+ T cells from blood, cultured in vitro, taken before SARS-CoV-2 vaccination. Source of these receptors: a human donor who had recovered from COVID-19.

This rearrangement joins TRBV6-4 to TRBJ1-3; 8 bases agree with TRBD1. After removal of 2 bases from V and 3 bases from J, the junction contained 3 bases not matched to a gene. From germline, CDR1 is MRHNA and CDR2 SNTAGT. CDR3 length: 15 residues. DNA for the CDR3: TGTGCCAGCAGTGACCCCGGACAGGGTGGAAACACCATATATTTT. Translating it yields CASSDPGQGGNTIYF.

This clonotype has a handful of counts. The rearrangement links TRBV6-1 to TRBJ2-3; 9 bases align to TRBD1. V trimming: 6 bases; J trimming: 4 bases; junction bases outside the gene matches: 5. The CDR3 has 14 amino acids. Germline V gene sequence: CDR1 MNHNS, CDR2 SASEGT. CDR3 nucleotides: TGTGCCAGCAGGAGGGGACAGGGAGCAGATACGCAGTATTTT. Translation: CASRRGQGADTQYF.